A single T cell receptor beta chain is shown here with its context. The entry originates in a study of technical replicates of blood from several donors. The data were produced by immunoSEQ multiplex PCR, yet TCRdb's version contains in-frame clones alone and is incomplete. The data contain approximately 82,000 clones, more than 85% of them seen just once; the ten biggest clones take up about 0.4%. Germline V gene sequence: CDR1 LGHNA, CDR2 YSLEER. With 1 base clipped from V and 4 bases from J, the junction kept 0 bases outside the gene matches. This CDR3 is 15 amino acids long. The rearrangement links TRBV4-3 to TRBJ2-1; 11 nucleotides match TRBD2. The receptor comes from a human donor in good health. Some clones in this sample may be carry-over from other donors' samples. Source material: T cells isolated from PBMCs. The CDR3: CASSQGTSGYNEQFF. The CDR3 bases are TGCGCCAGCAGCCAAGGGACTAGCGGGTACAATGAGCAGTTCTTC.